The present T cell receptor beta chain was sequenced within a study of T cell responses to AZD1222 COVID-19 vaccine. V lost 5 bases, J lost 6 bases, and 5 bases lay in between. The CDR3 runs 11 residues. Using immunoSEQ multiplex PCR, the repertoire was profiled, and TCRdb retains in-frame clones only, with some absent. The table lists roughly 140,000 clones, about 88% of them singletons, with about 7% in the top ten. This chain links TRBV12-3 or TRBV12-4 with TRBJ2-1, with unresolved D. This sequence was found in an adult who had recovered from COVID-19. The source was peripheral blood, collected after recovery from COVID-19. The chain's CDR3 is CASSPLNEQFF. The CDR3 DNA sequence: TGTGCCAGCAGTCCCCTCAATGAGCAGTTCTTC.